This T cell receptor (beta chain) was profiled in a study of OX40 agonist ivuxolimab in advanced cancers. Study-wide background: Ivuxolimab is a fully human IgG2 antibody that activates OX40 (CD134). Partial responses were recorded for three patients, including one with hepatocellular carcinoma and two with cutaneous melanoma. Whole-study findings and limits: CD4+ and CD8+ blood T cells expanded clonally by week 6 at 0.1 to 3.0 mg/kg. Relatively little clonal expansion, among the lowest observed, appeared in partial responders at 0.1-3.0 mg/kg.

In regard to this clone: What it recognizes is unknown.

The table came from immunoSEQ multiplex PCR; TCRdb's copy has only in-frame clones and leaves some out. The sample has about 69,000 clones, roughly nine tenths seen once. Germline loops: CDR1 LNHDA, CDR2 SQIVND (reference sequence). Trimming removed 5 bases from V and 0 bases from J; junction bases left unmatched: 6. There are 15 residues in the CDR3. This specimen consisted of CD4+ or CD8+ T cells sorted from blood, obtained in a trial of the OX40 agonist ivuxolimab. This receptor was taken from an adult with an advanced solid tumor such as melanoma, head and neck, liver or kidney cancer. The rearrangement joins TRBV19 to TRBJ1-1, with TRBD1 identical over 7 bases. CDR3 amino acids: CASSARQGLNTEAFF. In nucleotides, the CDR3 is TGTGCCAGTAGTGCCAGACAGGGCCTGAACACTGAAGCTTTCTTT. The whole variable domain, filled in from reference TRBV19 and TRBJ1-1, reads DGGITQSPKYLFRKEGQNVTLSCEQNLNHDAMYWYRQDPGQGLRLIYYSQIVNDFQKGDIAEGYSVSREKKESFPLTVTSAQKNPTAFYLCASSARQGLNTEAFFGQGTRLTVV.